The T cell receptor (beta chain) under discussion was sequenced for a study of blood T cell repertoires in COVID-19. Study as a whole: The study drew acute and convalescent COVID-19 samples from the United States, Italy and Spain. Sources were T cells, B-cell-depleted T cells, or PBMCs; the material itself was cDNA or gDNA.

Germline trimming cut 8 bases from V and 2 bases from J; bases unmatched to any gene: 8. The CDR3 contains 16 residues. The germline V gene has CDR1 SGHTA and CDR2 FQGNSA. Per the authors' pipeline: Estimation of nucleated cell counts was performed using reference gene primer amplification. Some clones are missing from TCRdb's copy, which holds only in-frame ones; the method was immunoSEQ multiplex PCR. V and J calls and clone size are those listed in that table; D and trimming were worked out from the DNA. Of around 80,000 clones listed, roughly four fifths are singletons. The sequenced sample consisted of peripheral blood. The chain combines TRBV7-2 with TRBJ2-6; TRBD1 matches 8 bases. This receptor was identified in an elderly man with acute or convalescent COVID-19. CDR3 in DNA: TGTGCCAGCGGGTTTTCAGGGGGCGCTGGGGCCAACGTCCTGACTTTC. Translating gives CASGFSGGAGANVLTF.